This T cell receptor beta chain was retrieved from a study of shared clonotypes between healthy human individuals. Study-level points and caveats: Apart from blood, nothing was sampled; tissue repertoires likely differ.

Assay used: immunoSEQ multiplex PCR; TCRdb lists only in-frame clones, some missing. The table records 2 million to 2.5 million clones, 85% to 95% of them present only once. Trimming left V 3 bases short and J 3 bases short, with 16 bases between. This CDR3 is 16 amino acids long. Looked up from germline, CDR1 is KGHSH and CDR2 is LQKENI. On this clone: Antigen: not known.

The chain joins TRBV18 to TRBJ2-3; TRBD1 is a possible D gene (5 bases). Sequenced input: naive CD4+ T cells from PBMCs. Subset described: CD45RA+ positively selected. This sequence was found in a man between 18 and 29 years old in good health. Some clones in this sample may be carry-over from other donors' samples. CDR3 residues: CASSPNRQGWTDTQYF. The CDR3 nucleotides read TGTGCCAGCTCACCCAATCGCCAGGGTTGGACAGATACGCAGTATTTT.